This TCR beta chain is drawn from a study of blood T cell repertoires in COVID-19. Study summary: Italy, Spain and the United States were the sources of the convalescent and acute COVID-19 samples. Sources were T cells, B-cell-depleted T cells, or PBMCs; the material itself was cDNA or gDNA.

In the authors' workflow: Estimated nucleated cell counts came from reference gene primer amplification. Libraries were prepared by immunoSEQ multiplex PCR; TCRdb keeps only in-frame clonotypes and omits some of them. The D gene and trimming were derived from the DNA, and the V and J assignments and clone size from that table. The sample shows over 150,000 clones, 89% of them seen only once. Germline V gene lookup returns CDR1 MNHEY and CDR2 SMNVEV (reference sequence). The CDR3 consists of 12 residues. V lost 4 bases to trimming and J lost 1 base, with 4 bases between them. The chain combines TRBV27 with TRBJ2-5; D is unresolved. The sequenced material came from peripheral blood. This TCR was recovered from a man in his late teens or twenties who had recovered from COVID-19. For the CDR3, the DNA is TGTGCCAGCAGTTCCCTCCAAGAGACCCAGTACTTC. It translates to CASSSLQETQYF.